Given below is one T cell receptor beta chain in context. Its antigen remains unidentified. The record originates from a study of blood T cells in healthy people across ages. General observations from the study: With naive T cell percentage, TCR beta diversity showed a strong correlation. Diversity was higher, and naive CD4+ cells more numerous, in long-lived donors than in aged donors.

Combining a sample-barcoded 5' primer with a J-beta primer mix, a second PCR ran for about 7 to 11 cycles. Tags on each cDNA molecule came from a template-switch adaptor with 12 random nucleotides. TCRdb independently ran MiXCR on the 5' RACE reads; one entry per CDR3 protein. The sample has 2 million or so distinct CDR3 sequences, less than 50% seen once. The CDR3 sequence is 11 residues long. Germline CDR1 reads MNHEY; CDR2 reads SVGEGT. The V and J ends lost 10 bases and 2 bases respectively, with 9 bases between them. The sequenced sample consisted of blood. J is TRBJ2-7 and V is TRBV6-2 or TRBV6-3; no definite D call. The TCR sequence derives from a woman aged 35 to 49 in good health. The CDR3 bases are TGTGCCACCTCGGTGGCCTACGAGCAGTACTTC. Translating gives CATSVAYEQYF.